A single sample gave rise to the 31 T cell receptor beta chains below, sequenced in a study of cytomegalovirus exposure and HLA in healthy donors. In the PCR, 60 Vbeta and 13 Jbeta primers were used. The method was immunoSEQ multiplex PCR; TCRdb's version includes in-frame clones alone and lacks a portion of them. The sample has 140,000 or so clones, approximately 80% seen once. Sequenced material: PBMCs. The receptors here all came from a woman aged 18-30 years in good health and CMV-seropositive.

The chain links TRBV10-3 to TRBJ2-1; TRBD2 is a possible D gene (5 bases). The CDR3 has 16 residues. V was clipped by 1 base and J by 5 bases, with 15 bases between them. CDR1 is ENHRY, CDR2 SYGVKD, per germline. The CDR3 coding sequence is TGTGCCATCAGTGAGTTCCCCGGACGGGATGACAATGAGCAGTTCTTC. Residues: CAISEFPGRDDNEQFF.

The chain combines TRBV5-1 with TRBJ2-6; possibly TRBD2 for D (7 bases). V was pared by 6 bases and J by 2 bases, with 15 bases between. The CDR3 is made up of 16 amino acids. The germline CDR1 and CDR2 sequences are SGHRS and YFSETQ. The CDR3 region has the DNA TGCGCCAGCAACTATGGCGGGGGCGCTGGGGCCAACGTCCTGACTTTC. Protein: CASNYGGGAGANVLTF.

This rearrangement joins TRBV10-3 to TRBJ2-3, with TRBD2 identical over 8 bases. CDR1 is ENHRY, CDR2 SYGVKD, per germline. The CDR3 spans 14 residues. The J segment lost 0 bases and the V segment lost 8 bases, leaving 4 bases of the junction unmatched. CDR3 sequence: CAIGAGGSTDTQYF. CDR3 coding DNA: TGTGCCATCGGGGCGGGGGGAAGCACAGATACGCAGTATTTT.

The chain employs TRBV6-5 and TRBJ2-7; perhaps TRBD2 as D (6 bases). This CDR3 is built from 16 residues. The germline V gene has CDR1 MNHEY and CDR2 SVGAGI. Between the trimmed V and J ends, which lost 0 bases and 7 bases, there was a span of 19 bases. The CDR3 coding sequence is TGTGCCAGCAGTTACTCGATGCACGGCCCCGGGGGAGAGCAGTACTTC. Translated, it gives CASSYSMHGPGGEQYF.

The rearrangement links TRBV19 to TRBJ1-1, with 7 positions matching TRBD1. The CDR3 is 13 amino acids. From germline, CDR1 is LNHDA and CDR2 SQIVND (reference sequence). Trimming removed 9 bases from V and 3 bases from J; junction bases left unmatched: 7. The CDR3 protein is CASHRGGDTEAFF. For the CDR3, the DNA is TGTGCCAGCCACAGGGGCGGGGACACTGAAGCTTTCTTT.

The chain employs TRBV6-4 and TRBJ2-1, with D tentatively TRBD2 (6 bases). This CDR3 is built from 17 residues. The V gene's germline CDR1 is MRHNA and CDR2 SNTAGT. V was cut by 0 bases and J by 7 bases, with 19 bases left in between. The CDR3 sequence: CASSDSALWGEGNEQFF. CDR3 sequence (DNA): TGTGCCAGCAGTGACTCGGCCCTCTGGGGGGAAGGGAATGAGCAGTTCTTC.

This chain uses TRBV13 with TRBJ2-3, with 8 bases that match TRBD2. Germline lookup yields CDR1 PRHDT and CDR2 FYEKMQ (reference sequence). With 6 bases clipped from V and 1 base from J, the junction kept 0 bases outside the gene matches. This CDR3 has 13 residues. The CDR3 DNA reads TGTGCCAGCAGGACTAGCGGCACAGATACGCAGTATTTT. Its protein is CASRTSGTDTQYF. Together with reference TRBV13 and TRBJ2-3, the CDR3 gives the full variable domain: AAGVIQSPRHLIKEKRETATLKCYPIPRHDTVYWYQQGPGQDPQFLISFYEKMQSDKGSIPDRFSAQQFSDYHSELNMSSLELGDSALYFCASRTSGTDTQYFGPGTRLTVL.

This chain joins TRBV6-1 and TRBJ1-2, with D possibly matching TRBD1 (5 bases). Germline CDR1 and CDR2: MNHNS and SASEGT. Trimming stripped 6 bases from V and 8 bases from J, with 16 bases between. The CDR3 covers 13 residues. The CDR3 DNA sequence: TGTGCCAGCAGGGAAAACCTCGACAGCGGCTACACCTTC. Translation gives CASRENLDSGYTF.

J is TRBJ2-7 and V is TRBV19; D gene ambiguous. CDR1 LNHDA and CDR2 SQIVND come from the germline V gene (reference sequence). CDR3 length: 14 amino acids. The V gene lost 5 bases and the J gene lost 1 base, with 12 bases spanning the gap. CDR3 loop: CASSFTFTSYEQYF. In DNA form, the CDR3 reads TGTGCCAGTAGTTTTACGTTTACTTCCTACGAGCAGTACTTC.

This clone was detected once. This chain connects TRBV30 to TRBJ1-1; D gene unclear. The CDR3 sequence is 13 residues long. The V gene's germline CDR1 is GTSNPN and CDR2 SVGIG (reference sequence). V lost 2 bases to trimming and J lost 0 bases, with 7 bases between them. The CDR3 loop is CAWSNEVNTEAFF. The CDR3 region has the DNA TGTGCCTGGAGTAATGAGGTGAACACTGAAGCTTTCTTT.

The genes are TRBV5-8 and TRBJ1-1; weak D call: TRBD1 (6 bases). The CDR3 covers 16 residues. With 4 bases removed from V and 2 bases from J, the gap between germline ends came to 18 bases. In germline, CDR1 is SGHTS, CDR2 YDEGEE. The CDR3: CASSTGLLLLNTEAFF. CDR3 DNA sequence: TGTGCCAGCAGCACAGGGTTGTTGCTCTTAAACACTGAAGCTTTCTTT.

The chain links TRBV11-3 to TRBJ2-7; 8 bases agree with TRBD2. Germline V gene data show CDR1 as SGHNT and CDR2 as YENEEA. The length of the CDR3 is 14 residues. The J segment lost 2 bases and the V segment lost 4 bases, leaving 4 bases of the junction unmatched. The CDR3 DNA follows: TGTGCCAGCAGCTCTAGCGGGCCAACCTACGAGCAGTACTTC. Translation: CASSSSGPTYEQYF. Drawing the rest from reference TRBV11-3 and TRBJ2-7, the complete variable domain is EAGVVQSPRYKIIEKKQPVAFWCNPISGHNTLYWYLQNLGQGPELLIRYENEEAVDDSQLPKDRFSAERLKGVDSTLKIQPAELGDSAVYLCASSSSGPTYEQYFGPGTRLTVT.

This clone was counted between two and nine times. This chain links TRBV5-1 with TRBJ1-3; 9 bases match TRBD1. There are 16 residues in the CDR3. V lost 6 bases and J lost 0; bases outside the gene matches: 7. Germline V gene lookup returns CDR1 SGHRS and CDR2 YFSETQ. The CDR3 reads CASTETGGDSGNTIYF. As DNA, the CDR3 is TGCGCCAGCACCGAGACAGGGGGTGACTCTGGAAACACCATATATTTT. Together with reference TRBV5-1 and TRBJ1-3, the CDR3 gives the full variable domain: KAGVTQTPRYLIKTRGQQVTLSCSPISGHRSVSWYQQTPGQGLQFLFEYFSETQRNKGNFPGRFSGRQFSNSRSEMNVSTLELGDSALYLCASTETGGDSGNTIYFGEGSWLTVV.

This clone was picked up a small number of times. This chain joins TRBV4-1 and TRBJ1-6; TRBD1 matches 9 bases. Germline assignment: CDR1 MGHRA and CDR2 YSYEKL. The CDR3 has 16 residues. With V trimmed by 4 bases and J by 10 bases, 11 bases remained unmatched. CDR3 sequence: CASSLYGGTGQSPLHF. The CDR3 DNA is TGCGCCAGCAGCCTCTACGGGGGGACAGGGCAATCACCCCTCCACTTT.

Only a few counts were recorded for this clone. This sequence joins TRBV7-9 and TRBJ2-1; 8 bases are shared with TRBD1. CDR3 length equals 14 residues. CDR1 and CDR2 from the germline V gene are SEHNR and FQNEAQ (reference sequence). The V segment lost 4 bases and the J segment 9 bases; nucleotides outside the gene matches: 8. The CDR3 reads CASSSGQGTFEQFF. In DNA form, the CDR3 reads TGTGCCAGCAGCTCAGGACAGGGAACTTTTGAGCAGTTCTTC.

The rearrangement joins TRBV4-1 to TRBJ2-6, with TRBD1 matching 8 bases. The CDR3 sequence is 19 residues long. The V gene's germline CDR1 is MGHRA and CDR2 YSYEKL. J was trimmed by 0 bases and V by 6 bases; bases with no gene match: 13. In DNA form, the CDR3 reads TGCGCCAGCAGTTCGGACAGGGCTACTCAGAACTCTGGGGCCAACGTCCTGACTTTC. Encoded protein: CASSSDRATQNSGANVLTF.

V and J are TRBV6-5 and TRBJ2-2, with 7 bases identical to TRBD1. V gave up 8 bases and J gave up 3 bases; unmatched junction bases: 6. Germline loops: CDR1 MNHEY, CDR2 SVGAGI. This CDR3 contains 14 residues. The CDR3 protein is CASGATGDTGELFF. CDR3 DNA: TGTGCCAGCGGAGCAACAGGGGACACCGGGGAGCTGTTTTTT.

The chain uses TRBV11-2 and TRBJ2-1, with TRBD2 identical over 12 bases. The CDR3 totals 16 residues. The V segment lost 5 bases and the J segment 4 bases; nucleotides outside the gene matches: 6. CDR1 SGHAT and CDR2 FQNNGV come from the germline V gene. CDR3 amino acids: CASSPGTSGLYNEQFF. For the CDR3, the DNA is TGTGCCAGCAGCCCCGGGACTAGCGGGTTGTACAATGAGCAGTTCTTC.

The chain is built from TRBV19 and TRBJ1-5; D not certain. The V end lost 3 bases, the J end lost 8 bases, and 8 bases lay between the germline ends. Germline assignment: CDR1 LNHDA and CDR2 SQIVND (reference sequence). CDR3 length equals 12 residues. CDR3: CASSIYREPQHF. Here the CDR3 DNA reads TGTGCCAGTAGTATTTATCGGGAGCCCCAGCATTTT.

This chain connects TRBV11-2 to TRBJ1-4, with D possibly TRBD1 on 6 matching bases. The CDR3 extends over 15 amino acids. Trimming took off 0 bases at V and 9 bases at J, with 14 bases between the two ends. The germline V gene encodes CDR1 SGHAT and CDR2 FQNNGV. CDR3 residues: CASSLDRGEGKKLFF. CDR3 bases: TGTGCCAGCAGCTTAGACAGGGGTGAAGGGAAAAAACTGTTTTTT.

This clone was recorded a few times. This chain joins TRBV6-1 and TRBJ2-2; maybe TRBD2 (6 bases). CDR1 and CDR2 from the germline V gene are MNHNS and SASEGT. Trimming removed 3 bases from V and 6 bases from J, with 14 bases in between. The CDR3 is 15 amino acids. The CDR3 region is CASSEVGGFAGELFF. The CDR3 nucleotides are TGTGCCAGCAGTGAGGTCGGAGGGTTTGCCGGGGAGCTGTTTTTT.

The chain joins TRBV7-9 to TRBJ2-2; TRBD1 aligns across 9 bases. From germline, CDR1 is SEHNR and CDR2 FQNEAQ (reference sequence). The CDR3 has 17 amino acids. After removal of 6 bases from V and 0 bases from J, the junction contained 8 bases not matched to a gene. The CDR3 here is CASRLTGGVTNTGELFF. The DNA for the CDR3 is TGTGCCAGCAGGTTGACAGGGGGAGTAACGAACACCGGGGAGCTGTTTTTT.

V gene TRBV15 combines with J gene TRBJ1-2, with a possible D match to TRBD1 (5 bases). The CDR3 runs to 13 residues. Trimming left V 0 bases short and J 8 bases short, with 10 bases between. Per germline, CDR1 LNHNV and CDR2 YYDKDF (reference sequence). The CDR3 protein is CATSRENRGGYTF. CDR3 sequence (DNA): TGTGCCACCAGCAGAGAAAATAGGGGAGGCTACACCTTC.

The CDR3 spells CASSLSWRSNQPQHF. CDR3 nucleotides: TGTGCCAGCAGTTTATCATGGAGGAGCAATCAGCCCCAGCATTTT. The chain couples TRBV27 to TRBJ1-5; D unresolved. The germline CDR1 and CDR2 sequences are MNHEY and SMNVEV (reference sequence). The ends were cut back, 0 bases at V and 1 base at J, with 7 bases in the middle. The CDR3 totals 15 residues.

This clone was counted only a few times. The genes are TRBV9 and TRBJ1-2; maybe TRBD1 (5 bases). The CDR3 has 14 residues. Trimming cost V 5 bases and J 4 bases, with 15 bases left between them. The germline gives CDR1 SGDLS, CDR2 YYNGEE. This chain's CDR3 is CASRQLGGSYGYTF. In nucleotides, the CDR3 is TGTGCCAGCAGGCAACTTGGGGGGTCCTATGGCTACACCTTC. Variable domain in full (rest from reference TRBV9 and TRBJ1-2): DSGVTQTPKHLITATGQRVTLRCSPRSGDLSVYWYQQSLDQGLQFLIQYYNGEERAKGNILERFSAQQFPDLHSELNLSSLELGDSALYFCASRQLGGSYGYTFGSGTRLTVV.

This rearrangement joins TRBV29-1 to TRBJ1-2; possibly TRBD1 for D (5 bases). This CDR3 region has 15 residues. Per the germline V gene, CDR1 is SQVTM and CDR2 is ANQGSEA. V gave up 3 bases and J gave up 2 bases, with 16 bases separating them. CDR3 nucleotides: TGCAGCGTTGACCAAAACAGGTTGGGGAACTATGGCTACACCTTC. Protein product: CSVDQNRLGNYGYTF. Based on the CDR3 plus reference TRBV29-1 and TRBJ1-2, the full variable domain is SAVISQKPSRDICQRGTSLTIQCQVDSQVTMMFWYRQQPGQSLTLIATANQGSEATYESGFVIDKFPISRPNLTFSTLTVSNMSPEDSSIYLCSVDQNRLGNYGYTFGSGTRLTVV.

This clone is a singleton in its sample. Other DNA sequences in the same sample also yield this CDR3. The CDR3 is CASSYSTGGTEAFF. Written as DNA, the CDR3 is TGTGCCAGCAGTTACTCGACGGGGGGCACTGAAGCTTTCTTT. This sequence joins TRBV6-5 and TRBJ1-1; maybe TRBD1 (5 bases). Germline V gene sequence: CDR1 MNHEY, CDR2 SVGAGI. The CDR3 totals 14 residues. With 0 bases removed from V and 4 bases from J, the gap between germline ends came to 9 bases.

The chain recombines TRBV6-1 with TRBJ1-2, with a weak D call TRBD1 (6 bases). The CDR3 runs 17 residues. V dropped 1 base and J dropped 4 bases, with 19 bases sitting between them. Germline V gene sequence: CDR1 MNHNS, CDR2 SASEGT. The CDR3 DNA sequence: TGTGCCAGCAGTGAAGAAGAAGTCTACAGGGTTACCTATGGCTACACCTTC. Protein sequence: CASSEEEVYRVTYGYTF.

This clone occurred a few times. This chain connects TRBV5-1 to TRBJ1-1; D is unresolved. Germline values: CDR1 SGHRS, CDR2 YFSETQ. The CDR3 extends over 13 amino acids. V was shortened by 7 bases and J by 4 bases, with 14 bases between the two germline ends. The CDR3 here is CASARERSTEAFF. The CDR3, as DNA: TGCGCCAGCGCCCGGGAGCGTAGCACTGAAGCTTTCTTT.

This clone was seen more than once but under ten times. The chain links TRBV13 to TRBJ2-7; a weak D match, TRBD1 (6 bases). The CDR3 has 12 residues. V lost 5 bases and J 5 bases, leaving 10 bases between the germline ends. Germline values: CDR1 PRHDT, CDR2 FYEKMQ (reference sequence). CDR3 DNA sequence: TGTGCCAGCAGCCGGACAGATCACGAGCAGTACTTC. Its protein product is CASSRTDHEQYF.

The rearrangement links TRBV18 to TRBJ2-7; 7 bases match TRBD1. The trim removed 4 bases at V and 3 bases at J, leaving 6 bases unmatched. This CDR3 comprises 14 residues. Germline CDR1 is KGHSH and CDR2 is LQKENI. The CDR3 region has the DNA TGTGCCAGCTCACTTCGACAGGGCCTCTACGAGCAGTACTTC. This encodes CASSLRQGLYEQYF.